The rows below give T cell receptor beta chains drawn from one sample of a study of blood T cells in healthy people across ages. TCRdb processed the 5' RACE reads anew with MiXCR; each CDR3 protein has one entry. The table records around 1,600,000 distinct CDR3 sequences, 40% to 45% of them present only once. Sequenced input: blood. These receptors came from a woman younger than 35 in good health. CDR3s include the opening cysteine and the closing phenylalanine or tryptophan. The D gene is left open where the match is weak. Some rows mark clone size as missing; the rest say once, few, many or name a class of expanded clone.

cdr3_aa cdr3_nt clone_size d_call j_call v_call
CASSLRYQDSYEQYF TGTGCCAGCAGTTTAAGGTACCAGGACTCCTACGAGCAGTACTTC - - TRBJ2-7 TRBV27
CSARGLVGVGDTQYF TGCAGTGCTAGGGGACTAGTCGGAGTTGGGGATACGCAGTATTTT - TRBD2 TRBJ2-3 TRBV20-1
CASSLAGTSYNEQFF TGTGCCAGCAGCTTAGCAGGGACCTCCTACAATGAGCAGTTCTTC many - TRBJ2-1 TRBV7-2
CSAKEPRSPASYNEQFF TGCAGTGCTAAGGAGCCTCGTAGCCCGGCCTCCTACAATGAGCAGTTCTTC - - TRBJ2-1 TRBV20-1
CASSMGSFGRPYNEQFF TGTGCCAGTAGTATGGGGTCGTTCGGGAGGCCCTACAATGAGCAGTTCTTC - TRBD2 TRBJ2-1 TRBV19
CASRSLIGRPNYGYTF TGTGCCAGCAGATCTTTAATTGGGCGACCCAACTATGGCTACACCTTC - - TRBJ1-2 TRBV12-3/TRBV12-4
CASSSPGKWETQYF TGTGCCAGCAGCTCGCCGGGAAAGTGGGAGACCCAGTACTTC - - TRBJ2-5 TRBV7-2
CASSRGAQGYGYTF TGTGCCAGCAGTAGAGGTGCGCAGGGCTATGGCTACACCTTC few - TRBJ1-2 TRBV12-3/TRBV12-4
CSARALAEWANVPTF TGCAGTGCTAGGGCCCTAGCGGAGTGGGCCAACGTCCCGACTTTC - TRBD2 TRBJ2-6 TRBV20-1
CASSPLGGAGQPQHF TGTGCCAGCAGTCCCCTCGGGGGGGCCGGTCAGCCCCAGCATTTT - - TRBJ1-5 TRBV28
CASSLARTGGFQEAQYF TGTGCCAGCAGCTTGGCGAGGACAGGGGGTTTTCAAGAGGCCCAGTACTTC - TRBD1 TRBJ2-5 TRBV7-9
CASSDSRGDEQFF TGTGCCAGCAGTGACTCGAGGGGTGATGAGCAGTTCTTC - - TRBJ2-1 TRBV6-6
CSVERQGIYGYTF TGCAGCGTTGAGAGACAGGGAATCTATGGCTACACCTTC - TRBD1 TRBJ1-2 TRBV29-1
CSAEPRAMNTEAFF TGCAGTGCCGAGCCCAGGGCAATGAACACTGAAGCTTTCTTT - - TRBJ1-1 TRBV20-1
CASSYEGGLYGELFF TGTGCCAGCAGTTACGAGGGGGGTTTGTACGGGGAGCTGTTTTTT - - TRBJ2-2 TRBV6-5
CSARDQPYNEQYF TGCAGTGCTAGAGATCAACCCTACAATGAGCAGTACTTC - - TRBJ2-7 TRBV20-1
CASSQDQRGFIYNEQFF TGCGCCAGCAGCCAAGATCAAAGGGGGTTTATTTACAATGAGCAGTTCTTC - - TRBJ2-1 TRBV4-3
CASSPAGGRVYEQYF TGTGCCAGCAGTCCGGCGGGAGGGCGGGTCTACGAGCAGTACTTC - TRBD2 TRBJ2-7 TRBV25-1
CASSLQGGLNQPQHF TGTGCCAGCAGCCTACAGGGAGGCCTCAATCAGCCCCAGCATTTT - - TRBJ1-5 TRBV7-9
CASSSKASGRYEQYF TGTGCCAGCAGCTCGAAGGCTAGCGGGAGGTACGAGCAGTACTTC few TRBD2 TRBJ2-7 TRBV9
CAGGEYTGELFF TGTGCCGGGGGGGAGTACACCGGGGAGCTGTTTTTT - TRBD2 TRBJ2-2 TRBV6-2/TRBV6-3
CASNDPRRGNYGYTF TGTGCCAGCAATGACCCGCGCCGGGGGAACTATGGCTACACCTTC few - TRBJ1-2 TRBV6-2/TRBV6-3
CAGQTSGGDTDTQYF TGTGCCGGCCAAACTAGCGGGGGGGACACAGATACGCAGTATTTT - TRBD2 TRBJ2-3 TRBV7-2
CASSLVGQGDYEQYF TGTGCCAGCAGCTTAGTTGGGCAGGGGGATTACGAGCAGTACTTC - TRBD1 TRBJ2-7 TRBV7-8
CASSQDFGLALTGELFF TGCGCCAGCAGCCAAGATTTCGGACTAGCTCTCACCGGGGAGCTGTTTTTT - TRBD2 TRBJ2-2 TRBV4-3
CASSFFGTGDHQPQHF TGTGCCAGCAGTTTTTTCGGGACAGGCGACCATCAGCCCCAGCATTTT few TRBD1 TRBJ1-5 TRBV27
CASSTRGAGVDTQYF TGTGCCAGCAGTACCCGGGGGGCGGGAGTTGATACGCAGTATTTT - - TRBJ2-3 TRBV28
CSVGGVGGDTQYF TGCAGCGTTGGTGGGGTTGGGGGAGATACGCAGTATTTT few - TRBJ2-3 TRBV29-1
CASTPTTPYTEAFF TGTGCCAGCACCCCGACAACACCATACACTGAAGCTTTCTTT - - TRBJ1-1 TRBV7-9
CASSPQGTPVNYGYTF TGTGCCAGCAGCCCCCAGGGCACCCCCGTGAACTATGGCTACACCTTC once - TRBJ1-2 TRBV7-9
CASSLVQQQHYEQYF TGTGCCAGCAGTTTAGTACAGCAACAACACTACGAGCAGTACTTC - - TRBJ2-7 TRBV12-3/TRBV12-4
CASSLHRGSYNSPLHF TGTGCCAGCAGCCTCCACCGCGGCTCCTATAATTCACCCCTCCACTTT few - TRBJ1-6 TRBV11-3
CASSLVGLARNNEQFF TGTGCCAGCAGCTTAGTAGGGCTAGCGCGGAACAATGAGCAGTTCTTC - - TRBJ2-1 TRBV7-2
CASSQGDTPNNEQFF TGTGCCAGCAGTCAAGGGGACACGCCTAACAATGAGCAGTTCTTC - - TRBJ2-1 TRBV6-2/TRBV6-3
CASSPRTGGIGYTF TGTGCCAGCAGCCCCCGGACAGGGGGAATTGGCTACACCTTC - TRBD1 TRBJ1-2 TRBV3-1
CAAAASSTDTQYF TGTGCCGCCGCCGCGAGCAGCACAGATACGCAGTATTTT - - TRBJ2-3 TRBV28